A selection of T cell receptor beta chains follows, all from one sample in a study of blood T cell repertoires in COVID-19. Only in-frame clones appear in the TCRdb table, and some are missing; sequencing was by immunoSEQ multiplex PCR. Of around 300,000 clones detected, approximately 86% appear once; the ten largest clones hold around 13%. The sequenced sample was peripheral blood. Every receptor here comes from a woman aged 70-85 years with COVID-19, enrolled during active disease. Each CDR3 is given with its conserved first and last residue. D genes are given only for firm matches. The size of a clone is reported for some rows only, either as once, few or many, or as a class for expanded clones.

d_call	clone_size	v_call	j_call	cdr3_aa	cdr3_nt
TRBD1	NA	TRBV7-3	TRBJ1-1	CASSPMGQGDTEAFF	TGTGCCAGCAGCCCAATGGGACAGGGGGACACTGAAGCTTTCTTT
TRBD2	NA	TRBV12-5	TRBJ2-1	CASGLVIWERGVYNEQFF	TGTGCTAGTGGTTTGGTAATCTGGGAGCGGGGAGTATACAATGAGCAGTTCTTC
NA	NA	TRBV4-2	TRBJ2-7	CASSHPAGSGLGEQYF	TGTGCCAGCAGCCACCCTGCGGGCAGTGGGCTGGGTGAGCAGTACTTC
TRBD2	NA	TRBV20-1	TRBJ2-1	CSARDYPEQFF	TGCAGTGCCCGGGACTATCCTGAGCAGTTCTTC
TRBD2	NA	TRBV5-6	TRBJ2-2	CASSPTSGGNTGELFF	TGTGCCAGCAGTCCAACTAGCGGGGGGAACACCGGGGAGCTGTTTTTT
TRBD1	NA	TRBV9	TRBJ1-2	CASSVVPGGNYGYTF	TGTGCCAGCAGCGTAGTCCCAGGGGGTAACTATGGCTACACCTTC
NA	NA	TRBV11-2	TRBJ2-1	CASSPGLSRGNEQFF	TGTGCCAGCAGCCCCGGACTCTCCAGGGGCAATGAGCAGTTCTTC
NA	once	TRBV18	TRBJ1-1	CASSSGENTEAFF	TGTGCCAGCTCATCGGGGGAGAACACTGAAGCTTTCTTT
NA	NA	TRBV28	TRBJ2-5	CASSLVANQETQYF	TGTGCCAGCAGTTTAGTCGCGAACCAAGAGACCCAGTACTTC
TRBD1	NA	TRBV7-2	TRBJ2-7	CASSDRGRYEQYF	TGTGCCAGCAGCGACAGGGGGCGTTACGAGCAGTACTTC
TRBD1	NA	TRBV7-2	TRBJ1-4	CASSLDRGNEKLFF	TGTGCCAGCAGCTTGGACAGGGGTAATGAAAAACTGTTTTTT
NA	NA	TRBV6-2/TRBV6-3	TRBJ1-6	CASSLDSGNTLHF	TGTGCCAGCAGTCTTGACTCAGGGAATACCCTCCACTTT
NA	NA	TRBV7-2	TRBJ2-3	CASSPPGTNTDTQYF	TGTGCCAGCAGCCCCCCGGGAACGAACACAGATACGCAGTATTTT
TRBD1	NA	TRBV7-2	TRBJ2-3	CASSSQGIGTDTQYF	TGTGCCAGCAGCTCACAGGGGATCGGCACAGATACGCAGTATTTT
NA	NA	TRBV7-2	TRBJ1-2	CASSLDPGDIYGYTF	TGTGCCAGCAGCTTAGATCCAGGGGATATCTATGGCTACACCTTC
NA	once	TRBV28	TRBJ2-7	CASSLVSLSSYEQYF	TGTGCCAGCAGTTTAGTCAGTTTAAGCTCCTACGAGCAGTACTTC
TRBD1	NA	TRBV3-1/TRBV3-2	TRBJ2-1	CASSQSQGRNEQFF	TGTGCCAGCAGCCAATCACAGGGGCGGAATGAGCAGTTCTTC
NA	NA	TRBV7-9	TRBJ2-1	CASSLERLNEQFF	TGTGCCAGCAGCTTAGAGCGACTGAATGAGCAGTTCTTC
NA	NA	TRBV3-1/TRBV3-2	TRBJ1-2	CASTPGTANYGYTF	TGTGCCAGCACCCCGGGGACTGCTAACTATGGCTACACCTTC
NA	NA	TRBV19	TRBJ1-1	CASSYRDHTEAFF	TGTGCCAGTAGTTACAGGGATCACACTGAAGCTTTCTTT
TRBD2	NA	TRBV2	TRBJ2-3	CASSAPTSGGPSDTQYF	TGTGCCAGCAGTGCCCCGACTAGCGGGGGCCCCTCGGATACGCAGTATTTT
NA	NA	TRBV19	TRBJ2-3	CASQRAPTGTDTQYF	TGTGCCTCCCAACGAGCCCCTACAGGCACAGATACGCAGTATTTT
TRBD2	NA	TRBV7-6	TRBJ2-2	CASSSTSGNTGELFF	TGTGCCAGCAGCTCTACTAGCGGGAACACCGGGGAGCTGTTTTTT
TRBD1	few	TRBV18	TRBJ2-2	CASSPKARQGNTGELFF	TGTGCCAGCTCACCGAAGGCAAGACAGGGGAACACCGGGGAGCTGTTTTTT
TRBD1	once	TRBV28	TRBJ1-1	CASSLWTGANTEAFF	TGTGCCAGCAGTCTGTGGACAGGGGCGAACACTGAAGCTTTCTTT
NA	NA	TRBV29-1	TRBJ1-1	CSVLRQPNTEAFF	TGCAGCGTACTTCGACAGCCCAACACTGAAGCTTTCTTT
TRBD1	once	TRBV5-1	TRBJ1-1	CASSQQILWTGGPEAFF	TGCGCCAGCAGCCAGCAAATACTCTGGACAGGGGGCCCTGAAGCTTTCTTT
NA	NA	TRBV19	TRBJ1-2	CASSIMTSDDYGYTF	TGTGCCAGTAGTATTATGACATCGGATGACTATGGCTACACCTTC
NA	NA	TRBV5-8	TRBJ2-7	CASSSLRGSGYEQYF	TGTGCCAGCAGCTCGCTCCGGGGGTCGGGCTACGAGCAGTACTTC
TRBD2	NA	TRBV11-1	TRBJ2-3	CASSTRTSGARDTQYF	TGTGCCAGCAGCACAAGGACTAGCGGGGCGCGAGATACGCAGTATTTT
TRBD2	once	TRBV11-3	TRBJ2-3	CASSRREAGSGDTQYF	TGTGCCAGCAGCCGGCGGGAAGCGGGGTCAGGAGATACGCAGTATTTT
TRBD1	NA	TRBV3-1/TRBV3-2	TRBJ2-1	CASSQVPGGTEQFF	TGTGCCAGCAGCCAAGTGCCAGGGGGCACTGAGCAGTTCTTC
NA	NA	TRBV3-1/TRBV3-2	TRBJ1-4	CASSQGTSGEKLFF	TGTGCCAGCAGCCAAGGGACATCCGGGGAAAAACTGTTTTTT
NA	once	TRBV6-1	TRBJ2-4	CASSPGFTDIQYF	TGTGCCAGCAGCCCAGGGTTCACGGACATTCAGTACTTC
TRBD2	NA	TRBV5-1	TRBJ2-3	CASGLGGSTSTDTQYF	TGCGCCAGCGGACTGGGGGGGTCAACTAGCACAGATACGCAGTATTTT
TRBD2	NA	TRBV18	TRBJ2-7	CASSPLVGGNSYEQYF	TGTGCCAGCTCACCTTTGGTCGGGGGGAACTCCTACGAGCAGTACTTC
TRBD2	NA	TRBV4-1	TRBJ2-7	CASSQAPSGELTYEQYF	TGCGCCAGCAGCCAAGCGCCTAGCGGGGAATTAACCTACGAGCAGTACTTC
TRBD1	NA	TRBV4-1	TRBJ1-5	CASSQVGLQGARSNQPQHF	TGCGCCAGCAGCCAAGTGGGACTACAGGGGGCAAGGAGCAATCAGCCCCAGCATTTT
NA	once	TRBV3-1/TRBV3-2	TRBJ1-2	CASSQDPREGYGYTF	TGTGCCAGCAGCCAAGATCCCCGGGAAGGCTATGGCTACACCTTC
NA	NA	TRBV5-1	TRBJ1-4	CASSRGGVAEKLFF	TGCGCCAGCAGCCGCGGGGGGGTCGCTGAAAAACTGTTTTTT
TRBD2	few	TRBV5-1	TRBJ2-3	CASRAGSGDTQYF	TGCGCCAGCCGAGCGGGGTCGGGAGATACGCAGTATTTT
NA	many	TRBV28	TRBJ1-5	CASRTYRAEQPQHF	TGTGCCAGCAGAACCTACAGGGCCGAACAGCCCCAGCATTTT
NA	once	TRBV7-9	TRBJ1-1	CASSLAQGATEAFF	TGTGCCAGCAGCTTAGCGCAAGGGGCAACTGAAGCTTTCTTT
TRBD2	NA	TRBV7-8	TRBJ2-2	CASSLGGPSGETGELFF	TGTGCCAGCAGCTTAGGGGGGCCTAGCGGGGAGACCGGGGAGCTGTTTTTT